This T cell receptor beta chain was identified during a study of cytotoxic CD8 clonotypes in ibrutinib-treated CLL. Whole-study context: 24 partial and 2 complete responses; at median roughly 68 months, approximately 14 remitted, roughly 12 progressed.

Germline CDR1 reads PRHDT; CDR2 reads FYEKMQ (reference sequence). There are 18 residues in the CDR3. Trimming took off 0 bases at V and 3 bases at J, with 15 bases between the two ends. This clone has a handful of counts. Only in-frame clones appear in the TCRdb table, and some are missing; sequencing was by immunoSEQ multiplex PCR. This sample carries about 20,000 clones, around 75% of them seen once, and the ten largest clones take around 7.9%. The chain recombines TRBV13 with TRBJ2-6; either TRBD1 or TRBD2 may supply D (7 bases each). This sequence was found in a human donor with chronic lymphocytic leukemia. The starting material was PBMCs, obtained before ibrutinib treatment. The CDR3 DNA reads as TGTGCCAGCAGCTTAGGCGGGGAGGGGGCGGATGGGGCCAACGTCCTGACTTTC. This translates into CASSLGGEGADGANVLTF.